These 19 T cell receptor beta chains share one sample of origin, sequenced in a study of identical twins. TCRdb re-analysed the 5' RACE reads in MiXCR, keeping a single row per CDR3 protein. The sample lists about 150,000 distinct CDR3 sequences; approximately 3.5% were seen once. The specimen sequenced was memory T cells sorted from blood. These receptor sequences come from a man in his late teens or twenties in good health.

This clonotype was seen only a few times. The chain's CDR3 is CASSLQANSYEQYF. The DNA for the CDR3 is TGTGCCAGCAGCTTACAGGCTAACTCCTACGAGCAGTACTTC. The chain recombines TRBV7-9 with TRBJ2-7; D not certain. V lost 2 bases, J lost 0 bases, and 8 bases lay in between. Germline CDR1 and CDR2: SEHNR and FQNEAQ (reference sequence). The CDR3 length is 14 residues. Full variable domain (missing parts from reference TRBV7-9 and TRBJ2-7): DTGVSQNPRHKITKRGQNVTFRCDPISEHNRLYWYRQTLGQGPEFLTYFQNEAQLEKSRLLSDRFSAERPKGSFSTLEIQRTEQGDSAMYLCASSLQANSYEQYFGPGTRLTVT.

Many counts were recorded for this clonotype. J is TRBJ2-3 and V is TRBV28, with 9 positions matching TRBD2. The CDR3 is 19 amino acids. The junction had 17 bases not matched to a gene; V was cut back by 7 bases and J by 0 bases. Germline assignment: CDR1 MDHEN and CDR2 SYDVKM. The CDR3 DNA is TGTGCCAGCACCCCTCCCCCGGGACTAGCTCATACTAGCACAGATACGCAGTATTTT. Translated, it gives CASTPPPGLAHTSTDTQYF.

This clonotype occurred many times. The chain recombines TRBV4-3 with TRBJ2-2; a weak D match, TRBD2 (5 bases). Germline V gene sequence: CDR1 LGHNA, CDR2 YSLEER. This CDR3 comprises 17 residues. V shed 0 bases and J shed 6 bases, with 17 bases lying between them. CDR3 in amino acids: CASSQDGPGSRAGELFF. The CDR3 DNA sequence: TGCGCCAGCAGCCAAGATGGGCCGGGATCCCGAGCCGGGGAGCTGTTTTTT.

This clonotype came up many times. The chain carries TRBV18 and TRBJ2-2; D is unclear. V was shortened by 5 bases and J by 6 bases, with 4 bases between the two germline ends. Germline V CDR1 and CDR2: KGHSH, LQKENI. This CDR3 is built from 11 residues. In DNA, the CDR3 is TGTGCCAGCTCAGGTCCCGGGGAGCTGTTTTTT. The encoded protein is CASSGPGELFF.

This clonotype was seen at least ten times. The chain couples TRBV11-2 to TRBJ2-1; D is uncertain. Germline V lookup: CDR1 SGHAT, CDR2 FQNNGV. Deletions cut 5 bases from V and 0 bases from J, with 17 bases between. The CDR3 runs to 17 residues. The CDR3 loop is CASSPDHGRSSYNEQFF. CDR3 nucleotide sequence: TGTGCCAGCAGCCCAGACCACGGCCGGAGCTCCTACAATGAGCAGTTCTTC.

Only a few counts were recorded for this clonotype. The chain couples TRBV18 to TRBJ2-1; D possibly uses TRBD1 or TRBD2 (5 bases each). This CDR3 region has 13 residues. Trimming shortened V by 4 bases and J by 6 bases, and 10 bases separated the two germline ends. From germline, CDR1 is KGHSH and CDR2 LQKENI. The CDR3 DNA follows: TGTGCCAGCTCACAGGGGAGTCTCAATGAGCAGTTCTTC. Its translation is CASSQGSLNEQFF. The full variable domain, completed using reference TRBV18 and TRBJ2-1, is NAGVMQNPRHLVRRRGQEARLRCSPMKGHSHVYWYRQLPEEGLKFMVYLQKENIIDESGMPKERFSAEFPKEGPSILRIQQVVRGDSAAYFCASSQGSLNEQFFGPGTRLTVL.

This clonotype has a count of ten or more. The V and J genes are TRBV6-2 or TRBV6-3 and TRBJ2-5; no firm D call. This CDR3 is 12 amino acids long. The V gene's germline CDR1 is MNHEY and CDR2 SVGEGT. V dropped 2 bases and J dropped 3 bases, with 4 bases sitting between them. The CDR3 DNA is TGTGCCAGCAGTTACCCTGAAGAGACCCAGTACTTC. Its protein product is CASSYPEETQYF.

The chain combines TRBV10-3 with TRBJ2-2, with D hard to call. The length of the CDR3 is 14 residues. Germline loops: CDR1 ENHRY, CDR2 SYGVKD. V dropped 0 bases and J dropped 4 bases, with 6 bases sitting between them. Here the CDR3 DNA reads TGTGCCATCAGTGAGTCGATGGGCACCGGGGAGCTGTTTTTT. Amino acid sequence: CAISESMGTGELFF.

This clonotype was seen ten or more times. V gene TRBV12-5 combines with J gene TRBJ2-2; maybe TRBD1 (6 bases). V lost 7 bases and J lost 3, with 15 bases in between. Germline V gene sequence: CDR1 LGHNT, CDR2 FRNRAP. This CDR3 spans 15 amino acids. Here the CDR3 reads CASAPGTRYTGELFF. CDR3 DNA: TGTGCTAGTGCCCCAGGGACACGCTACACCGGGGAGCTGTTTTTT.

This chain joins TRBV6-1 and TRBJ2-1; TRBD2 aligns across 8 bases. Germline values: CDR1 MNHNS, CDR2 SASEGT. The V segment lost 6 bases and the J segment 6 bases; nucleotides outside the gene matches: 16. The CDR3 length is 17 residues. CDR3 in amino acids: CASRKGLAGRRGNEQFF. The DNA for the CDR3 is TGTGCCAGCAGAAAGGGGCTAGCGGGTCGGCGGGGCAATGAGCAGTTCTTC.

This clonotype was observed a handful of times. V gene TRBV28 combines with J gene TRBJ2-6, with 11 bases aligning to TRBD1. After removal of 3 bases from V and 0 bases from J, the junction contained 7 bases not matched to a gene. Germline lookup yields CDR1 MDHEN and CDR2 SYDVKM. The CDR3 runs 19 residues. CDR3 protein: CASSLVVGQGVSGANVLTF. CDR3 sequence (DNA): TGTGCCAGCAGTTTGGTTGTGGGACAGGGGGTCTCTGGGGCCAACGTCCTGACTTTC.

This clonotype was found many times. The V gene is TRBV29-1, the J gene TRBJ2-1, with 11 bases fitting TRBD2. V lost 6 bases, J lost 8 bases, and 6 bases stayed unmatched. Looked up from germline, CDR1 is SQVTM and CDR2 is ANQGSEA. CDR3 size: 13 residues. The CDR3 sequence: CSVRLAGPYEQFF. CDR3 DNA: TGCAGCGTCCGACTAGCGGGACCATATGAGCAGTTCTTC.

This clonotype was detected ten times or more. The V and J genes are TRBV20-1 and TRBJ1-2; 7 bases are shared with TRBD1. The CDR3 sequence is 13 residues long. From germline, CDR1 is DFQATT and CDR2 SNEGSKA (reference sequence). Trimming cost V 5 bases and J 4 bases; bases outside gene matches: 7. The CDR3: CSAGGQPAYGYTF. CDR3 bases: TGCAGTGCTGGGGGACAGCCGGCCTATGGCTACACCTTC.

The V gene is TRBV21-1, the J gene TRBJ2-6; the table's TRBD1 call for D was not verified on the DNA. TRBV21-1 is marked as a pseudogene. CDR3 length: 19 amino acids. CDR3 amino acids: CASSKRPGQGERGANVLTF. CDR3 nucleotide sequence: TGTGCCAGCAGCAAGCGTCCGGGACAGGGGGAAAGGGGGGCCAACGTCCTGACTTTC.

This clonotype occurred many times. The J gene is TRBJ2-3, the V gene TRBV5-1, with 13 bases lining up with TRBD2. The CDR3 is 16 amino acids. In germline, CDR1 is SGHRS, CDR2 YFSETQ. V dropped 2 bases and J dropped 3; count of bases not matched to a gene: 3. CDR3 DNA: TGCGCCAGCAGCTTACCGACTAGCGGGAGGACAGATACGCAGTATTTT. Its protein product is CASSLPTSGRTDTQYF.

V gene TRBV13 combines with J gene TRBJ2-1; tentative D call: TRBD2 (7 bases). Trimming took off 5 bases at V and 4 bases at J, with 12 bases between the two ends. The CDR3 length is 14 residues. Germline CDR1 reads PRHDT; CDR2 reads FYEKMQ (reference sequence). CDR3 sequence (DNA): TGTGCCAGCAGCAGGGGGAGGGGTTACAATGAGCAGTTCTTC. Its translation: CASSRGRGYNEQFF.

The rearrangement uses TRBV7-8 and TRBJ1-5, with D maybe TRBD1 (6 bases). This CDR3 region has 16 residues. Germline CDR1 is SGHVS and CDR2 is FQNEAQ. Trimming pared 1 base from V and 1 base from J, leaving 11 bases between. The CDR3 region is CASSLVSGASNQPQHF. DNA of the CDR3: TGTGCCAGCAGCTTAGTGTCAGGGGCGAGCAATCAGCCCCAGCATTTT.

This clonotype has ten or more counts. This chain uses TRBV20-1 with TRBJ1-1, with no clear D. This CDR3 is 14 amino acids long. CDR1 and CDR2 from the germline V gene are DFQATT and SNEGSKA (reference sequence). The ends were cut back, 3 bases at V and 8 bases at J, with 19 bases in the middle. The DNA for the CDR3 is TGCAGTGCTAGGGACGTTAAGATAAGCCCAGAAGCTTTCTTT. Protein: CSARDVKISPEAFF.

This clonotype was recorded many times. A junction end diverges from the germline sequence, so it may reflect a read error. This chain joins TRBV5-1 and TRBJ1-2, with a weak D call TRBD1 (5 bases). The germline gives CDR1 SGHRS, CDR2 YFSETQ. The CDR3 length is 11 residues. CDR3 nucleotide sequence: TGCGCCAGCAGCTTGGACCGGGACCTCGTCTTC. Its protein is CASSLDRDLVF.